A single sample gave rise to the 4 T cell receptor beta chains below, sequenced in a study of T cell responses to AZD1222 COVID-19 vaccine. Produced via immunoSEQ multiplex PCR; TCRdb's table is partial and in-frame only. The sample yields about 55,000 clones, 80% seen once. Here the sequenced sample was peripheral blood, taken 28 days after the second AZD1222 dose. Every receptor here comes from an adult who received the AZD1222 COVID-19 vaccine.

This chain links TRBV24-1 with TRBJ1-2; 8 positions agree with TRBD1. Per germline, CDR1 KGHDR and CDR2 SFDVKD. CDR3 length equals 13 residues. Trimming at V came to 4 bases and at J to 7 bases, leaving 4 bases not matched to a gene. CDR3 sequence reads: CATSERQGFGYTF. The CDR3 nucleotides read TGTGCCACCAGTGAAAGACAGGGGTTTGGCTACACCTTC.

The chain uses TRBV7-8 and TRBJ1-4; 8 bases map to TRBD1. CDR3 length: 15 amino acids. The V segment lost 5 bases and the J segment 0 bases; nucleotides outside the gene matches: 2. Germline V CDR1 and CDR2: SGHVS, FQNEAQ. The CDR3 bases are TGTGCCAGCAGCAAACAGGGGGCAACTAATGAAAAACTGTTTTTT. It translates to CASSKQGATNEKLFF.

The chain links TRBV30 to TRBJ1-6; TRBD1 is a possible D gene (5 bases). V shed 5 bases and J shed 6 bases, with 11 bases lying between them. Germline V CDR1 and CDR2: GTSNPN, SVGIG (reference sequence). The CDR3 extends over 13 amino acids. DNA for the CDR3: TGTGCCTGGGGGGGAGGTAGTAATTCACCCCTCCACTTT. It codes for CAWGGGSNSPLHF.

This chain links TRBV28 with TRBJ2-2; D is uncertain. The CDR3 is 12 residues long. From germline, CDR1 is MDHEN and CDR2 SYDVKM. Deletions cut 5 bases from V and 9 bases from J, with 10 bases between. Here the CDR3 reads CASSISLRELFF. CDR3 bases: TGTGCCAGCAGTATATCCCTCCGGGAGCTGTTTTTT.